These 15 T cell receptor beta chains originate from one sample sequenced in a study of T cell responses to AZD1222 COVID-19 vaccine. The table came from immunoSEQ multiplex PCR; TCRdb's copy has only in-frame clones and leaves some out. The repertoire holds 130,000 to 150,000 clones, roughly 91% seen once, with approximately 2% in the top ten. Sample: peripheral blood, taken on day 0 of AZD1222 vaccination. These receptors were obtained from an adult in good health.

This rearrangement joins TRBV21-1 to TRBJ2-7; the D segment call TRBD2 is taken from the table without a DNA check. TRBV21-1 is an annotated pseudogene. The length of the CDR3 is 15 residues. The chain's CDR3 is CARGTAGALCHEQYF. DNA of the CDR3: TGTGCCAGGGGGACCGCGGGAGCCCTTTGCCACGAGCAGTACTTC.

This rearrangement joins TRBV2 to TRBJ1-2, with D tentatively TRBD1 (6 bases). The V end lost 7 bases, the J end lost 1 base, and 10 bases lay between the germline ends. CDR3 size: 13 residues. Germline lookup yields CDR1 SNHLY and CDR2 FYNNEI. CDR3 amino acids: CASNQQGNYGYTF. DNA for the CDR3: TGTGCCAGCAATCAACAGGGTAACTATGGCTACACCTTC.

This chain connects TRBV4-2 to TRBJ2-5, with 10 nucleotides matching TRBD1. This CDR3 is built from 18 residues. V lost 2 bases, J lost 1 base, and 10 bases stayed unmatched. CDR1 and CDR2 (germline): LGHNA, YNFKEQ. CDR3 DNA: TGTGCCAGCAGCCAAATCTCGAGGACAGGGGGTACCCAAGAGACCCAGTACTTC. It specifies CASSQISRTGGTQETQYF.

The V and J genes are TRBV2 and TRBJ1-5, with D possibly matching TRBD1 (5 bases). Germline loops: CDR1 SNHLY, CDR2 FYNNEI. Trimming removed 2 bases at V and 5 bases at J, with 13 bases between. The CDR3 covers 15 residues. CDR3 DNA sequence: TGTGCCAGCAGTGAACGGCGGAGGGGAGATCAGCCCCAGCATTTT. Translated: CASSERRRGDQPQHF.

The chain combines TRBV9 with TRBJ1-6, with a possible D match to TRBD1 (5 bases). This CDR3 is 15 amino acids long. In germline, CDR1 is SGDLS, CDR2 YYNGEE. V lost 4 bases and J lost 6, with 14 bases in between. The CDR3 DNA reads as TGTGCCAGCAGCCCCGGGGGAGGATTTAATTCACCCCTCCACTTT. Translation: CASSPGGGFNSPLHF. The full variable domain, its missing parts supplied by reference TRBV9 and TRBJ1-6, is DSGVTQTPKHLITATGQRVTLRCSPRSGDLSVYWYQQSLDQGLQFLIQYYNGEERAKGNILERFSAQQFPDLHSELNLSSLELGDSALYFCASSPGGGFNSPLHFGNGTRLTVT.

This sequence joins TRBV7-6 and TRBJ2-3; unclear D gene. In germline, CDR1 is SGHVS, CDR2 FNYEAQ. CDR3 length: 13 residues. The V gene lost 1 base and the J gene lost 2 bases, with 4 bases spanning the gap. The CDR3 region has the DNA TGTGCCAGCAGCTTAGGGGTCACAGATACGCAGTATTTT. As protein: CASSLGVTDTQYF. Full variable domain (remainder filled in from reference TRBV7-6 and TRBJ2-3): GAGVSQSPRYKVTKRGQDVALRCDPISGHVSLYWYRQALGQGPEFLTYFNYEAQQDKSGLPNDRFSAERPEGSISTLTIQRTEQRDSAMYRCASSLGVTDTQYFGPGTRLTVL.

CDR3 DNA sequence: TGTGCCAGCAGTTACGGGGCGGGTAATTCACCCCTCCACTTT. The encoded protein is CASSYGAGNSPLHF. The chain recombines TRBV6-5 with TRBJ1-6; D is perhaps TRBD1 (5 bases). Germline CDR1 and CDR2: MNHEY and SVGAGI. The ends were cut back, 2 bases at V and 6 bases at J, with 8 bases in the middle. The CDR3 has 14 amino acids.

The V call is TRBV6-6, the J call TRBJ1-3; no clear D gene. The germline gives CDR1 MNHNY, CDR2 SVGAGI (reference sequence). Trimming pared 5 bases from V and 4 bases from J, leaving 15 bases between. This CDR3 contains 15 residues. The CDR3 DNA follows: TGTGCCAGCAGTACGCGGGCCGGCCGGGGAAACACCATATATTTT. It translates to CASSTRAGRGNTIYF.

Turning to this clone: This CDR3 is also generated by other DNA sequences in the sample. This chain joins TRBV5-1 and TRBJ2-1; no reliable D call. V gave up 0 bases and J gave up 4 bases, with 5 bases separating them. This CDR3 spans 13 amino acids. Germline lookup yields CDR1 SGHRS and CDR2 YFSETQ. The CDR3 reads CASSLGGYNEQFF. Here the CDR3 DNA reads TGCGCCAGCAGCTTGGGGGGTTACAATGAGCAGTTCTTC.

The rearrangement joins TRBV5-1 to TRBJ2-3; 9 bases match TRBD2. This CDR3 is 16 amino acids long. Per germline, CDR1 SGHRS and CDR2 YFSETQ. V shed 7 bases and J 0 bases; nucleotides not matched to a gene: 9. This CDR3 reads CASARAAGGSTDTQYF. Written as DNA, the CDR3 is TGCGCCAGCGCTAGGGCAGCGGGGGGAAGCACAGATACGCAGTATTTT.

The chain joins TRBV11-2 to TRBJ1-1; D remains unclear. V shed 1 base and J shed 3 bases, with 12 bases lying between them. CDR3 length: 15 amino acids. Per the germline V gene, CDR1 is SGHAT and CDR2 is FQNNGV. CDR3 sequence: CASSLGPGPDTEAFF. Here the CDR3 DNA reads TGTGCCAGCAGCTTAGGACCGGGTCCGGACACTGAAGCTTTCTTT.

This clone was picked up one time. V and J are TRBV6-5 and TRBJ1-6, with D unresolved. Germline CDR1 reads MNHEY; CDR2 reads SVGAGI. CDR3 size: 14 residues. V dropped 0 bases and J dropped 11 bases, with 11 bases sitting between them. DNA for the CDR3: TGTGCCAGCAGTTACTCACTACGGAAGGCACCCCTCCACTTT. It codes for CASSYSLRKAPLHF.

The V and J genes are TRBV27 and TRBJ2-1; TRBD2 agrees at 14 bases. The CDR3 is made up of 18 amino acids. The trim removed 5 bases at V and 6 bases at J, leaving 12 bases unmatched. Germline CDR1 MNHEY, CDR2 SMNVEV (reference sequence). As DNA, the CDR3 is TGTGCCAGCAGTCTAGAGGGACTAGCGGGAGCGGTTGGCAATGAGCAGTTCTTC. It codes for CASSLEGLAGAVGNEQFF.

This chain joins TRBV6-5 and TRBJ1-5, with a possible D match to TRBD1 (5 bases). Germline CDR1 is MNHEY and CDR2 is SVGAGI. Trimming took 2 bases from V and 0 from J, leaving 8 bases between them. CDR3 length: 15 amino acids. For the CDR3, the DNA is TGTGCCAGCAGTTACGCAGGGTATAGCAATCAGCCCCAGCATTTT. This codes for CASSYAGYSNQPQHF.

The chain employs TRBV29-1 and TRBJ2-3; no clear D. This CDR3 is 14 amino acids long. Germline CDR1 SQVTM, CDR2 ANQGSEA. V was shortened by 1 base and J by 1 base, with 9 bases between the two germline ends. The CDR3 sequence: CSVEGVLGTDTQYF. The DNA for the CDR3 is TGCAGCGTTGAAGGGGTTCTAGGCACAGATACGCAGTATTTT.